The clone carrying this T cell receptor beta chain was counted only a few times. CDR3 length: 18 residues. CDR1 MDHEN and CDR2 SYDVKM come from the germline V gene. Between the trimmed V and J ends, which lost 5 bases and 3 bases, there was a span of 25 bases. This sample was included in a study of T cells in Graves' hyperthyroidism and ophthalmopathy. The TCR beta CDR3 regions underwent amplification using RNA transcripts as the source. TCR CDR3 underwent first-round RT-PCR with the HTBI primer set. TCRdb redid the calling of the multiplex PCR reads with MiXCR, one entry per CDR3 protein. The table lists under 650,000 distinct CDR3 sequences, under 20% of them singletons.

The source material was blood. The sequence was collected from a woman aged 25 to 39 with Graves' hyperthyroidism. The chain carries TRBV28 and TRBJ1-1, with D uncertain. CDR3 in amino acids: CASSTRGRIRGKDTEAFF. The CDR3 DNA reads TGTGCCAGCAGTACGCGGGGTCGGATAAGAGGAAAGGACACTGAAGCTTTCTTT.